This record covers a single T cell receptor beta chain. Sequenced by immunoSEQ multiplex PCR; TCRdb stores in-frame clones only, minus some. This sample carries some 270,000 clones, roughly 89% of them seen once, and the ten largest clones take approximately 1.8%. This entry is derived from a study of blood T cell repertoires in COVID-19. Trimming removed 7 bases from V and 6 bases from J, with 16 bases in between. Germline V gene sequence: CDR1 ENHRY, CDR2 SYGVKD. This CDR3 has 14 residues. The sequenced material came from PBMCs or T cells enriched from blood (not recorded which). This TCR was recovered from a woman aged 55-70 years who had recovered from COVID-19. V is TRBV10-3 and J is TRBJ2-1, with a possible D match to TRBD1 (6 bases). DNA of the CDR3: TGTGCCATCAAGGGGGTGAATTCCCGCAATGAGCAGTTCTTC. Residues: CAIKGVNSRNEQFF.